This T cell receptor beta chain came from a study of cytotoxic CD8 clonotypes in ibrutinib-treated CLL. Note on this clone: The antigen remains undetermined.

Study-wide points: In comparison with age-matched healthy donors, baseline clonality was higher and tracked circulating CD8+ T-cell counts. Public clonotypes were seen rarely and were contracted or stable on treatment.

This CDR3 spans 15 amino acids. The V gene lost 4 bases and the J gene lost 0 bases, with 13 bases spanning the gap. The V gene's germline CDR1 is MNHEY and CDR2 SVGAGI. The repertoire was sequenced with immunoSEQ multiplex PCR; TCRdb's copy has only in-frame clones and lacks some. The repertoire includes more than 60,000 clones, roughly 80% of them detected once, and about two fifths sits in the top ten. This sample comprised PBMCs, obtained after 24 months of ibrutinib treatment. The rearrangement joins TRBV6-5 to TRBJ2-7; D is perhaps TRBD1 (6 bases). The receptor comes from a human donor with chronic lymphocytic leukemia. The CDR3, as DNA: TGTGCCAGCAGTTCCTTGGACAGTGGCTCCTACGAGCAGTACTTC. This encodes CASSSLDSGSYEQYF.